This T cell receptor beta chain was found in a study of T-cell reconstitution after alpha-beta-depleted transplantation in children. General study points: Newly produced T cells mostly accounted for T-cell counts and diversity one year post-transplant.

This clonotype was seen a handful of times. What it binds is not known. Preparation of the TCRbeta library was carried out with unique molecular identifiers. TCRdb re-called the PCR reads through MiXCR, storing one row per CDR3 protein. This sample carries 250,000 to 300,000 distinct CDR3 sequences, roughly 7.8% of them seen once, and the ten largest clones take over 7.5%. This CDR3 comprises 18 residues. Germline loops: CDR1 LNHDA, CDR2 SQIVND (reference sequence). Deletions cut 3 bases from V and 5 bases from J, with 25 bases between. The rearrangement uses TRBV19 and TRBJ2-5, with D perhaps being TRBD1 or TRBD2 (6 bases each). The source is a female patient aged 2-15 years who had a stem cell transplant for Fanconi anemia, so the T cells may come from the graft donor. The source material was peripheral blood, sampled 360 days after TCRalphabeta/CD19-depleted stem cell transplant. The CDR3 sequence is CASSIRSDGGVGGETQYF. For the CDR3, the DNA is TGTGCCAGTAGTATTCGGTCAGACGGGGGAGTAGGGGGGGAGACCCAGTACTTC.